These 27 T cell receptor delta chains share one sample of origin, sequenced in a study of gamma-delta T cells after stem cell transplantation. TCRdb redid the clone calls on the RT-PCR reads with CATT. Among thousands of delta-chain clones, around 15% were seen once, and the ten largest hold 11% to 15%. Specimen: gamma-delta T cells. These receptors all stem from a human donor. It is not recorded whose cells these are; they may come from a transplant donor.

To note about this clone: A read error may be the cause here, since a much bigger clone is one base away. This rearrangement joins TRDV2 to TRDJ2; TRDD3 matches at 10 bases. V lost 0 bases, J lost 0 bases, and 6 bases stayed unmatched. CDR1 and CDR2 from the germline V gene are GEAIGNYY and EKD. The CDR3 consists of 18 residues. The CDR3 protein is CACDTLLGDVALTAQLFF. As DNA, the CDR3 is TGTGCCTGTGACACCTTACTGGGGGATGTAGCTTTGACAGCACAACTCTTCTTT.

This clone was counted only a few times. The chain carries TRDV2 and TRDJ3; TRDD3 agrees at 11 bases. Germline lookup yields CDR1 GEAIGNYY and CDR2 EKD. The CDR3 runs to 20 residues. Unmatched junction bases numbered 6, after V lost 0 bases and J lost 0 bases. The CDR3 DNA is TGTGCCTGTGACACCGCGGGTACTGGGGGATACTCCTGGGACACCCGACAGATGTTTTTC. Translation gives CACDTAGTGGYSWDTRQMFF.

This clone came up a few times. V is TRDV2 and J is TRDJ3; 9 bases are shared with TRDD3. With 0 bases clipped from V and 0 bases from J, the junction kept 8 bases outside the gene matches. Germline V gene sequence: CDR1 GEAIGNYY, CDR2 EKD. This CDR3 contains 20 residues. CDR3 DNA: TGTGCCTGTGACACCGTAACTGGGGATACGTGCTCCTGGGACACCCGACAGATGTTTTTC. Protein sequence: CACDTVTGDTCSWDTRQMFF.

The table lists this clone with a few counts. The J gene is TRDJ1, the V gene TRDV2; D call uncertain. Trimming cost V 3 bases and J 0 bases, with 16 bases left between them. The germline CDR1 and CDR2 sequences are GEAIGNYY and EKD. CDR3 size: 16 residues. The CDR3 region has the DNA TGTGCCTGTGACCCCTTGGCGGGGCGTTACACCGATAAACTCATCTTT. Translating gives CACDPLAGRYTDKLIF.

A few counts support this clone. The same CDR3 is also encoded by other DNA sequences in this sample. The V gene is TRDV2, the J gene TRDJ1; D remains unclear. CDR3 length equals 16 residues. Deletions cut 0 bases from V and 4 bases from J, with 17 bases between. The germline V gene has CDR1 GEAIGNYY and CDR2 EKD. Written as DNA, the CDR3 is TGTGCCTGTGACACCGTGAACTCCGGACGGGACGATAAACTCATCTTT. This codes for CACDTVNSGRDDKLIF.

For this clone: A read error likely explains this, since a far larger clone differs by one base. The chain recombines TRDV2 with TRDJ1; TRDD3 matches at 9 bases. The CDR3 consists of 17 residues. Germline trimming cut 3 bases from V and 3 bases from J; bases unmatched to any gene: 13. The V gene's germline CDR1 is GEAIGNYY and CDR2 EKD. CDR3 coding DNA: TGTGCCTGTGACCCCGTACTGGGGGACCCTAACGCCGATAAACTCATCTTT. Its protein product is CACDPVLGDPNADKLIF.

The chain combines TRDV2 with TRDJ1, with 8 bases aligning to TRDD3. The V and J ends lost 0 bases and 4 bases, in that order; junction bases with no gene match: 15. This CDR3 region has 18 residues. Germline CDR1 and CDR2: GEAIGNYY and EKD. The CDR3 nucleotides read TGTGCCTGTGACACCGTGACTGGGGGGGTTCCCACAGGCGATAAACTCATCTTT. Translation gives CACDTVTGGVPTGDKLIF.

This clone counts as large. The chain uses TRDV2 and TRDJ1; no definite D call. This CDR3 region has 14 residues. V lost 3 bases to trimming and J lost 3 bases, with 13 bases between them. Germline CDR1 and CDR2: GEAIGNYY and EKD. Here the CDR3 reads CACDPVMGADKLIF. The CDR3 DNA is TGTGCCTGTGACCCAGTAATGGGCGCCGATAAACTCATCTTT.

This clone was seen a few times. The CDR3 DNA follows: TGTGCCTGTGACATGGTTGGTGGGGAAACTTCCACCGATAAACTCATCTTT. This codes for CACDMVGGETSTDKLIF. The chain combines TRDV2 with TRDJ1; a possible D gene is TRDD3 (5 bases). The CDR3 has 17 amino acids. The germline V gene encodes CDR1 GEAIGNYY and CDR2 EKD. The germline V and J ends were trimmed by 2 bases and 1 base, with 19 bases remaining between them.

V gene TRDV1 combines with J gene TRDJ1; 11 bases map to TRDD3. With V trimmed by 0 bases and J by 8 bases, 20 bases remained unmatched. CDR1 and CDR2 (germline): TSWWSYY, QGS. The CDR3 has 20 residues. The CDR3 region has the DNA TGTGCTCTTGGGGAACTAGTCTTGGGAAACTACGTGGGGGATACGACAAAACTCATCTTT. Translated: CALGELVLGNYVGDTTKLIF.

This clone was counted a few times. The rearrangement uses TRDV2 and TRDJ3; D is ambiguous. The CDR3 totals 17 residues. The V gene's germline CDR1 is GEAIGNYY and CDR2 EKD. Trimming stripped 3 bases from V and 0 bases from J, with 11 bases between. The CDR3: CACDPSSSSWDTRQMFF. The CDR3 DNA follows: TGTGCCTGTGACCCTAGTTCGAGCTCCTGGGACACCCGACAGATGTTTTTC.

This clone is medium-sized in the sample. The CDR3 coding sequence is TGTGCCTGTGACACCGTGCTGCTGGGGGATACTCCGAACACCGATAAACTCATCTTT. It encodes CACDTVLLGDTPNTDKLIF. The rearrangement uses TRDV2 and TRDJ1, with TRDD3 matching 11 bases. Germline loops: CDR1 GEAIGNYY, CDR2 EKD. This CDR3 contains 19 residues. Unmatched junction bases numbered 11, after V lost 0 bases and J lost 0 bases.

This chain joins TRDV2 and TRDJ1, with TRDD3 identical over 13 bases. Germline trimming cut 3 bases from V and 1 base from J; bases unmatched to any gene: 31. The CDR3 has 25 amino acids. Germline CDR1 GEAIGNYY, CDR2 EKD. Written as DNA, the CDR3 is TGTGCCTGTGACGAGGTGGCTACGTCGGAGGTACTGGGGGATACGCGGACCGTCCTCACCGATAAACTCATCTTT. Residues: CACDEVATSEVLGDTRTVLTDKLIF.

This clone was observed a handful of times. The chain has TRDV2 and TRDJ3; 11 bases are shared with TRDD3. The CDR3 spans 20 residues. Germline V gives CDR1 GEAIGNYY, CDR2 EKD. The V gene end was trimmed by 2 bases and the J gene end by 1 base; junction bases not matched to a gene: 9. As DNA, the CDR3 is TGTGCCTGTGACAAGGTACTGGGGGATAAAGGGTCCTGGGACACCCGACAGATGTTTTTC. Translation gives CACDKVLGDKGSWDTRQMFF.

A note on this clone: A clone one base away is much larger, so this may be a read error. Within the sample, other DNA sequences also encode this same CDR3. CDR3 nucleotide sequence: TGTGCCTGTGACACAGTCCAACTGGGGGATACGTCTCTTTACACCGATACACTCATCTTT. As protein: CACDTVQLGDTSLYTDTLIF. The gene calls are TRDV2 and TRDJ1; 13 bases fit TRDD3. The germline gives CDR1 GEAIGNYY, CDR2 EKD. CDR3 length equals 20 residues.

This clone is deemed large. The chain has TRDV2 and TRDJ1, with TRDD3 matching over 10 bases. The CDR3 loop spans 18 amino acids. J lost 0 bases, V lost 1 base, and 10 bases had no gene match. Per the germline V gene, CDR1 is GEAIGNYY and CDR2 is EKD. The CDR3 nucleotides are TGTGCCTGTGACACGGTCCCACTGGGGGATTTCTACACCGATAAACTCATCTTT. Translated, it gives CACDTVPLGDFYTDKLIF.

Notes on this clone: This likely stems from a read error, as it lies one base from a far larger clone. The sample contains more than one DNA sequence encoding this CDR3. The CDR3 sequence: CALGETFTQIPNGLGVAFTHFDKLIF. As DNA, the CDR3 is TGTGCTCTTGGGGAAACCTTCACCCAGATTCCCAACGGGTTGGGGGTGGCGTTTACACATTTCGATAAGCTCATCTTT. The chain uses TRDV1 and TRDJ1; the D gene is possibly TRDD3 (6 bases). The CDR3 has 26 amino acids. Germline CDR1 is TSWWSYY and CDR2 is QGS.

The chain uses TRDV2 and TRDJ1, with TRDD3 identical over 8 bases. Looked up from germline, CDR1 is GEAIGNYY and CDR2 is EKD. This CDR3 region has 18 residues. The junction had 16 bases not matched to a gene; V was cut back by 3 bases and J by 2 bases. CDR3 loop: CACDPLRLLGGPTDKLIF. The CDR3 DNA follows: TGTGCCTGTGACCCCCTCCGCTTACTGGGGGGACCGACCGATAAACTCATCTTT.

For this clone: In the same sample, other DNA sequences code for this CDR3. V and J are TRDV2 and TRDJ1, with D perhaps TRDD2 or TRDD3 (5 bases each). CDR3 length: 21 residues. V dropped 0 bases and J dropped 0 bases, with 28 bases sitting between them. Germline V gene sequence: CDR1 GEAIGNYY, CDR2 EKD. CDR3 bases: TGTGCCTGTGACACCCTCCTGAATCTTCCCGCTACTGGTGGATACACCGATAAACTCATCTTT. It is translated as CACDTLLNLPATGGYTDKLIF.

This rearrangement joins TRDV2 to TRDJ1; TRDD3 aligns across 8 bases. From germline, CDR1 is GEAIGNYY and CDR2 EKD. The CDR3 has 21 residues. Unmatched junction bases numbered 21, after V lost 1 base and J lost 0 bases. The CDR3 DNA follows: TGTGCCTGTGACACGCTTGGGGGATTCGGGGATTTCCGTACCAACACCGATAAACTCATCTTT. This translates into CACDTLGGFGDFRTNTDKLIF.

On this clone itself: A read error likely explains this, since a far larger clone differs by one base. The chain couples TRDV2 to TRDJ1, with D hard to call. Germline loops: CDR1 GEAIGNYY, CDR2 EKD. The CDR3 sequence is 14 residues long. V dropped 5 bases and J dropped 4 bases, with 16 bases sitting between them. The CDR3 bases are TGTGCCTGTGGCACGGTACATTCCAGCGATAAACTCATCTTT. Amino acids: CACGTVHSSDKLIF.

A few counts support this clone. The V call is TRDV2, the J call TRDJ1; maybe TRDD2 (5 bases). The CDR3 runs 19 residues. CDR1 is GEAIGNYY, CDR2 EKD, per germline. Trimming pared 3 bases from V and 1 base from J, leaving 26 bases between. The DNA for the CDR3 is TGTGCCTGTGACTCCTTACAACCCGATTTCCTTCTCTTCACCGATAAACTCATCTTT. Amino acids: CACDSLQPDFLLFTDKLIF.

This clone showed up just a few times. A much bigger clone sits one base away, suggesting this may be a read error. Other DNA sequences in this sample translate to the same CDR3. The chain recombines TRDV2 with TRDJ1; 10 nucleotides align to TRDD3. The CDR3 has 17 amino acids. V gave up 1 base and J gave up 0 bases; unmatched junction bases: 7. Germline CDR1 reads GEAIGNYY; CDR2 reads EKD. The CDR3 protein is CACDTLLGDSYTDKLIF. The CDR3 DNA sequence: TGTGCCTGTGACACGCTACTGGGGGATTCCTACACCGATAAACTCATCTTT.

By share, this clone counts as medium-sized. The CDR3 DNA is TGTGCCTGTGATGTTTTGGGGGATACGGGGACCGATAAACTCATCTTT. Its protein product is CACDVLGDTGTDKLIF. The rearrangement uses TRDV2 and TRDJ1; 11 positions agree with TRDD3. Germline V gene sequence: CDR1 GEAIGNYY, CDR2 EKD. J was trimmed by 2 bases and V by 4 bases; bases with no gene match: 8. The CDR3 extends over 16 amino acids.

In its sample, this clone ranks as medium-sized. This chain joins TRDV2 and TRDJ3; D is ambiguous. The V and J ends lost 3 bases and 0 bases respectively, with 11 bases between them. Germline loops: CDR1 GEAIGNYY, CDR2 EKD. The CDR3 extends over 17 amino acids. CDR3 nucleotide sequence: TGTGCCTGTGACCCGACACTGAGCTCCTGGGACACCCGACAGATGTTTTTC. Its protein product is CACDPTLSSWDTRQMFF.

This clone is medium-sized within its sample. The chain employs TRDV2 and TRDJ1; D perhaps matches TRDD1 (6 bases). V lost 2 bases to trimming and J lost 0 bases, with 6 bases between them. The CDR3 consists of 13 residues. CDR1 is GEAIGNYY and CDR2 is EKD in the germline V gene. The CDR3 sequence is CACDKIDTDKLIF. The CDR3 DNA reads TGTGCCTGTGACAAAATAGACACCGATAAACTCATCTTT.

This clone was observed a few times. This rearrangement joins TRDV2 to TRDJ1; TRDD3 agrees at 10 bases. The CDR3 totals 19 residues. Germline V gives CDR1 GEAIGNYY, CDR2 EKD. Trimming cost V 0 bases and J 0 bases; bases outside gene matches: 12. CDR3 protein: CACDTVLGDGVEYTDKLIF. Written as DNA, the CDR3 is TGTGCCTGTGACACCGTACTGGGGGATGGGGTCGAGTACACCGATAAACTCATCTTT.